This is a list of T cell receptor beta chains from one sample in a study of T-cell memory formation after mild COVID-19. TCRdb re-called the 5' RACE reads through MiXCR, storing one row per CDR3 protein. This table has 470,000 or so distinct CDR3 sequences, roughly 20% appearing once. Sequenced input: PBMCs or a T cell subset sorted from them (not recorded which). Receptor source: an adult woman who had mild COVID-19 (a few samples of this study predate the infection). Cell type and time point are not known. The CDR3 runs from the conserved cysteine through the conserved F or W. A D gene is named only where the DNA matches it firmly. Clone size appears in some rows only: once, few, many, or a class for an expanded clone.

clone_size	j_call	d_call	v_call	cdr3_aa	cdr3_nt
-	TRBJ2-3	-	TRBV7-8	CASSEEGATDTQYF	TGTGCCAGCAGCGAAGAAGGGGCCACAGATACGCAGTATTTT
few	TRBJ2-7	TRBD2	TRBV18	CASWPGTSGRYEQYF	TGTGCCAGCTGGCCCGGGACTAGCGGGAGGTACGAGCAGTACTTC
once	TRBJ1-1	-	TRBV5-1	CASSLDRDLNTEAFF	TGCGCCAGCAGCCTCGACCGGGATTTGAACACTGAAGCTTTCTTT
few	TRBJ2-7	TRBD2	TRBV15	CATSTGTSGLNYEQYF	TGTGCCACCAGCACCGGGACTAGCGGGTTAAACTACGAGCAGTACTTC
many	TRBJ2-3	TRBD2	TRBV4-2	CASSQEGGADTQYF	TGTGCCAGCAGCCAGGAGGGAGGGGCAGATACGCAGTATTTT
-	TRBJ2-1	-	TRBV4-3	CASSQERDSTSDEQFF	TGCGCCAGCAGCCAAGAAAGGGACTCCACCTCCGATGAGCAGTTCTTC
-	TRBJ1-2	TRBD1	TRBV6-2/TRBV6-3	CASSYDPGTGGRAVDGYTF	TGTGCCAGCAGTTACGACCCCGGGACAGGGGGCCGGGCGGTCGATGGCTACACCTTC
few	TRBJ2-5	TRBD2	TRBV28	CASTKGWLAGGVVETQYF	TGTGCCAGCACGAAGGGGTGGCTAGCGGGAGGGGTCGTAGAGACCCAGTACTTC
few	TRBJ1-2	-	TRBV20-1	CSATKYTGYGYTF	TGCAGTGCCACAAAATATACAGGATATGGCTACACCTTC
-	TRBJ2-1	-	TRBV12-3/TRBV12-4	CASSSNSYEQFF	TGTGCCAGCAGTTCCAACAGCTATGAGCAGTTCTTC
-	TRBJ2-1	TRBD2	TRBV7-3	CASSPMGLGYNEQFF	TGTGCCAGCAGTCCTATGGGACTAGGATACAATGAGCAGTTCTTC
once	TRBJ2-1	-	TRBV24-1	CATRGHGAYNEQFF	TGTGCCACCAGAGGACATGGAGCCTACAATGAGCAGTTCTTC
once	TRBJ1-5	TRBD1	TRBV20-1	CSARTGGNQPQHF	TGCAGTGCTCGTACAGGGGGCAATCAGCCCCAGCATTTT
few	TRBJ2-7	-	TRBV2	CASRTSEQYF	TGTGCCAGCAGGACTAGCGAGCAGTACTTC
-	TRBJ2-3	TRBD2	TRBV20-1	CSASEFGLAGGSDTQYF	TGCAGTGCTTCTGAATTTGGACTAGCGGGAGGCTCAGATACGCAGTATTTT
-	TRBJ2-1	TRBD1	TRBV11-2	CASSLGGQGTQNEQFF	TGTGCCAGCAGCTTAGGGGGACAGGGGACGCAGAATGAGCAGTTCTTC
few	TRBJ2-5	TRBD1	TRBV5-6	CASSRGTGERETQYF	TGTGCCAGCAGCCGAGGGACAGGGGAACGAGAGACCCAGTACTTC
-	TRBJ2-3	TRBD2	TRBV2	CASRPTSVGTDTQYF	TGTGCCAGCAGACCCACTAGCGTCGGCACAGATACGCAGTATTTT
-	TRBJ1-1	-	TRBV6-1	CASTWTLNTEAFF	TGTGCCAGCACCTGGACGCTGAACACTGAAGCTTTCTTT
few	TRBJ1-1	-	TRBV7-9	CASSSSGGALNTEAFF	TGTGCCAGCAGCTCGTCGGGGGGTGCCTTGAACACTGAAGCTTTCTTT
-	TRBJ1-5	-	TRBV20-1	CSARGGPNQPQHF	TGCAGTGCTAGGGGGGGCCCTAATCAGCCCCAGCATTTT
few	TRBJ2-5	TRBD2	TRBV6-6	CASSSGGLSGGAAVAQYF	TGTGCCAGCAGTTCCGGGGGTCTCAGCGGGGGGGCCGCAGTCGCCCAGTACTTC
few	TRBJ1-4	-	TRBV21-1	CASSPKRGSGYKKLFF	TGTGCCAGCAGCCCGAAAAGGGGAAGTGGGTACAAAAAACTGTTTTTT
-	TRBJ2-7	TRBD1	TRBV7-9	CASSSWDSLYEQYF	TGTGCCAGCAGCTCCTGGGACAGCCTATACGAGCAGTACTTC
-	TRBJ2-1	-	TRBV5-1	CASSTSDSRSYNEQFF	TGCGCCAGCAGCACCTCTGACTCCCGCTCCTACAATGAGCAGTTCTTC
-	TRBJ1-2	TRBD1	TRBV12-3/TRBV12-4	CASSETGVWDGYTF	TGTGCCAGCAGTGAAACAGGGGTTTGGGATGGCTACACCTTC
few	TRBJ1-1	TRBD1	TRBV5-1	CASSPDIWRGTENTEAFF	TGCGCCAGCAGCCCCGACATATGGAGGGGGACAGAAAACACTGAAGCTTTCTTT
many	TRBJ2-7	TRBD2	TRBV9	CASSVDAGGPYEQYF	TGTGCCAGCAGCGTAGACGCGGGAGGGCCCTACGAGCAGTACTTC
few	TRBJ1-4	-	TRBV3-1	CASNNREGGEKLFF	TGTGCCAGCAACAACAGGGAGGGAGGTGAAAAACTGTTTTTT
-	TRBJ2-5	TRBD2	TRBV7-9	CASSLIFSGGFQETQYF	TGTGCCAGCAGCTTGATTTTCAGCGGGGGGTTCCAAGAGACCCAGTACTTC
few	TRBJ1-1	TRBD1	TRBV20-1	CSTRQGGTEAFF	TGCAGTACCCGACAGGGCGGCACTGAAGCTTTCTTT
-	TRBJ2-7	TRBD2	TRBV19	CASSPRTSETYEQYF	TGTGCCAGTAGTCCCCGGACTAGCGAGACCTACGAGCAGTACTTC
-	TRBJ2-1	TRBD2	TRBV3-1	CASSQGTRDEQFF	TGTGCCAGCAGCCAGGGGACTAGGGATGAGCAGTTCTTC
few	TRBJ2-3	-	TRBV12-3/TRBV12-4	CASSSGLGITDTQYF	TGTGCCAGCAGTTCGGGTTTAGGGATCACAGATACGCAGTATTTT
few	TRBJ2-3	-	TRBV4-2	CASSQEGTGPTDTQYF	TGTGCCAGCAGCCAAGAAGGGACGGGACCCACAGATACGCAGTATTTT
-	TRBJ2-1	TRBD2	TRBV9	CASSVGGSGGPYNEQFF	TGTGCCAGCAGCGTAGGAGGTAGCGGGGGGCCCTACAATGAGCAGTTCTTC
few	TRBJ2-7	-	TRBV5-4	CASSSAGRSYEQYF	TGTGCCAGCAGCTCAGCAGGGAGGTCCTACGAGCAGTACTTC
few	TRBJ2-2	-	TRBV27	CASSFADTGELFF	TGTGCCAGCAGTTTTGCCGACACCGGGGAGCTGTTTTTT
-	TRBJ1-2	-	TRBV5-6	CASSLPRQVYGYTF	TGTGCCAGCAGCTTACCGCGACAGGTGTATGGCTACACCTTC
few	TRBJ1-2	TRBD1	TRBV7-3	CASSFGYDRGTSLSVANYGYTF	TGTGCCAGCAGCTTTGGCTATGACAGGGGAACTTCGTTATCTGTAGCTAACTATGGCTACACCTTC
-	TRBJ1-1	-	TRBV6-1	CASSGPRGGWEDTEAFF	TGTGCCAGCAGTGGTCCCCGGGGGGGCTGGGAGGACACTGAAGCTTTCTTT
-	TRBJ2-7	-	TRBV20-1	CSARDIGGPSSYEQYF	TGCAGTGCTAGAGATATCGGGGGCCCTAGCTCCTACGAGCAGTACTTC
-	TRBJ1-5	TRBD1	TRBV4-2	CASSQDTGQGYQPQHF	TGTGCCAGCAGCCAAGATACGGGACAGGGGTATCAGCCCCAGCATTTT
few	TRBJ2-1	TRBD2	TRBV4-2	CASSLEREGQFF	TGTGCCAGCAGCCTCGAGCGGGAGGGGCAGTTCTTC
-	TRBJ2-3	-	TRBV7-3	CASSLGPEAGTQYF	TGTGCCAGCAGCCTCGGCCCCGAGGCGGGTACGCAGTATTTT
-	TRBJ2-1	-	TRBV4-3	CASSQEVGNEQFF	TGCGCCAGCAGCCAAGAGGTCGGCAATGAGCAGTTCTTC
-	TRBJ2-1	-	TRBV25-1	CASSPPGAGEQFF	TGTGCCAGCTCACCCCCCGGAGCCGGTGAGCAGTTCTTC
few	TRBJ2-4	TRBD1	TRBV12-3/TRBV12-4	CASSRGQLKNIQYF	TGTGCCAGCAGTCGGGGACAGCTCAAAAACATTCAGTACTTC
few	TRBJ2-7	-	TRBV11-2	CASTWDPSYEQYF	TGTGCCAGCACCTGGGACCCTAGCTACGAGCAGTACTTC
-	TRBJ2-3	-	TRBV18	CASSPRGGPDTQYF	TGTGCCAGCTCACCACGGGGGGGCCCAGATACGCAGTATTTT
few	TRBJ2-3	-	TRBV29-1	CSVEKAGVTDTQYF	TGCAGCGTTGAAAAGGCCGGGGTAACAGATACGCAGTATTTT
-	TRBJ1-1	-	TRBV7-9	CASSLGGSDGTEAFF	TGTGCCAGCAGCTTAGGAGGGTCGGACGGCACTGAAGCTTTCTTT
few	TRBJ2-5	TRBD1	TRBV6-1	CASSRGQEETQYF	TGTGCCAGCAGCCGAGGACAGGAAGAGACCCAGTACTTC
-	TRBJ2-1	-	TRBV12-3/TRBV12-4	CASRLHNEQFF	TGTGCCAGCAGATTACACAATGAGCAGTTCTTC
few	TRBJ2-5	-	TRBV4-1	CASSQGAVQETQYF	TGCGCCAGCAGCCAAGGGGCAGTCCAAGAGACCCAGTACTTC
many	TRBJ1-1	-	TRBV12-3/TRBV12-4	CASRSYRLGHREDTEAFF	TGTGCCAGCAGATCGTATAGGTTGGGACACCGGGAAGACACTGAAGCTTTCTTT
-	TRBJ2-7	-	TRBV27	CASSGSWRLVYF	TGTGCCAGCAGTGGCTCCTGGAGATTGGTGTACTTC
-	TRBJ2-2	-	TRBV7-9	CASRPGTGGSYTGELFF	TGTGCCAGCAGACCTGGGACAGGCGGGAGTTACACCGGGGAGCTGTTTTTT